This T cell receptor (beta chain) was recorded in a study of cytomegalovirus exposure and HLA in healthy donors. Findings and caveats of the study: Most TCR sequences were seen very rarely across donors, but some public TCRs occurred in many.

In the case of this clone: As yet, its antigen is unknown.

60 Vbeta and 13 Jbeta primers were used in PCR. Some clones are missing from TCRdb's copy, which holds only in-frame ones; the method was immunoSEQ multiplex PCR. The top ten clones hold 1.6% of a sample with 150,000 to 200,000 clones, about four fifths of them seen once. V shed 4 bases and J 4 bases; nucleotides not matched to a gene: 4. Per germline, CDR1 SGDLS and CDR2 YYNGEE. This CDR3 is built from 15 residues. V is TRBV9 and J is TRBJ2-5; 13 nucleotides line up with TRBD2. This TCR came from a woman in her fifties or sixties in good health and CMV-seronegative. Sequenced: PBMCs. CDR3 nucleotides: TGTGCCAGCAGCACTACTAGCGGGGGGGGAGAGACCCAGTACTTC. This sequence encodes CASSTTSGGGETQYF.